These 30 T cell receptor beta chains were all obtained from the same sample, sequenced in a study of shared clonotypes between healthy human individuals. It was CD45RO-negative cells, positively selected for CCR7, that made up naive CD8 cells, with terminally differentiated effector memory CD45RA+ cells excluded. The data were produced by immunoSEQ multiplex PCR, yet TCRdb's version contains in-frame clones alone and is incomplete. This sample yields about 2.2 million clones, of which about 94% are seen a single time; about 1.6% belongs to the top ten. The sequenced sample consisted of naive CD8+ T cells from PBMCs. Receptors originate from a man younger than 35 in good health. Some clones in this sample may be carry-over from other donors' samples.

The rearrangement joins TRBV27 to TRBJ1-5; D call uncertain. Deletions cut 6 bases from V and 1 base from J, with 13 bases between. The CDR3 consists of 15 residues. Germline assignment: CDR1 MNHEY and CDR2 SMNVEV (reference sequence). DNA for the CDR3: TGTGCCAGCAGCCCCTCCGTTGGCAGCAATCAGCCCCAGCATTTT. Its protein product is CASSPSVGSNQPQHF.

Written as DNA, the CDR3 is TGTGCCACCAGCAGAGATATGAGCCAGGACGAATCCTACGAGCAGTACTTC. The encoded protein is CATSRDMSQDESYEQYF. The rearrangement joins TRBV15 to TRBJ2-7; D call uncertain. Trimming took off 0 bases at V and 1 base at J, with 16 bases between the two ends. The CDR3 covers 17 residues. Germline V gene sequence: CDR1 LNHNV, CDR2 YYDKDF (reference sequence).

The rearrangement joins TRBV7-3 to TRBJ1-5; 7 bases align to TRBD1. Germline V gives CDR1 SGHTA, CDR2 FQGTGA. The CDR3 runs to 22 residues. The junction had 25 bases not matched to a gene; V was cut back by 5 bases and J by 0 bases. CDR3 sequence reads: CASSTARGRGLGQPYSNQPQHF. The CDR3 nucleotides are TGTGCCAGCAGCACCGCTAGGGGGCGGGGCCTAGGACAGCCTTATAGCAATCAGCCCCAGCATTTT. The full variable domain, rest sourced from reference TRBV7-3 and TRBJ1-5, is GAGVSQTPSNKVTEKGKYVELRCDPISGHTALYWYRQSLGQGPEFLIYFQGTGAADDSGLPNDRFFAVRPEGSVSTLKIQRTERGDSAVYLCASSTARGRGLGQPYSNQPQHFGDGTRLSIL.

The V and J genes are TRBV5-1 and TRBJ2-1; D remains ambiguous. The CDR3 sequence is 11 residues long. The ends were cut back, 5 bases at V and 7 bases at J, with 7 bases in the middle. CDR1 is SGHRS and CDR2 is YFSETQ in the germline V gene. CDR3 amino acids: CASRGPNEQFF. CDR3 bases: TGCGCCAGCAGAGGGCCTAATGAGCAGTTCTTC.

The genes are TRBV7-9 and TRBJ2-1; D is ambiguous. The CDR3 has 12 amino acids. Germline V gene sequence: CDR1 SEHNR, CDR2 FQNEAQ (reference sequence). Between the trimmed V and J ends, which lost 7 bases and 9 bases, there was a span of 13 bases. The CDR3 DNA sequence: TGTGCCAGCAACTTCCCCCCCCCTGAGCAGTTCTTC. Residues: CASNFPPPEQFF.

The CDR3 DNA reads as TGCGCCAGCAGCTTGGGAGGGACCCTGTCCACTGAAGCTTTCTTT. Residues: CASSLGGTLSTEAFF. This chain uses TRBV5-1 with TRBJ1-1, with D possibly TRBD1 on 5 matching bases. The CDR3 has 15 residues. Per the germline V gene, CDR1 is SGHRS and CDR2 is YFSETQ. V was shortened by 0 bases and J by 4 bases, with 13 bases between the two germline ends.

V and J are TRBV5-4 and TRBJ1-1; the D is unclear. Trimming took 2 bases from V and 1 from J, leaving 9 bases between them. Germline-derived CDR1 and CDR2 are SGHNT and YYREEE (reference sequence). The CDR3 sequence is 14 residues long. In DNA form, the CDR3 reads TGTGCCAGCAGCTTCGGGCTGAAGAACACTGAAGCTTTCTTT. Residues: CASSFGLKNTEAFF.

The chain carries TRBV13 and TRBJ2-5, with 8 positions matching TRBD2. From germline, CDR1 is PRHDT and CDR2 FYEKMQ (reference sequence). The CDR3 runs to 16 residues. J gave up 5 bases and V 0 bases, and 8 bases lay outside the gene matches. CDR3 protein: CASSLGTSEGVETQYF. The CDR3 DNA reads TGTGCCAGCAGCTTAGGGACTAGCGAAGGGGTCGAGACCCAGTACTTC.

The chain couples TRBV9 to TRBJ2-1; tentatively, D is TRBD2 (5 bases). This CDR3 is 14 amino acids long. Germline assignment: CDR1 SGDLS and CDR2 YYNGEE. With 4 bases removed from V and 6 bases from J, the gap between germline ends came to 14 bases. CDR3 sequence (DNA): TGTGCCAGCAGCCTAGGGAGATCCCTCAATGAGCAGTTCTTC. Protein sequence: CASSLGRSLNEQFF.

The genes are TRBV28 and TRBJ2-7; D unclear. Germline V lookup: CDR1 MDHEN, CDR2 SYDVKM. The CDR3 totals 13 residues. The ends were cut back, 9 bases at V and 3 bases at J, with 15 bases in the middle. In DNA, the CDR3 is TGTGCCAGTACAGTCAATATCGGCTACGAGCAGTACTTC. It encodes CASTVNIGYEQYF.

This clone was observed a handful of times. The V and J genes are TRBV6-5 and TRBJ1-5; D might be TRBD1 (5 bases). V lost 0 bases to trimming and J lost 1 base, with 10 bases between them. This CDR3 is 16 amino acids long. The germline V gene has CDR1 MNHEY and CDR2 SVGAGI. CDR3: CASSYSGAGSNQPQHF. Here the CDR3 DNA reads TGTGCCAGCAGTTACTCTGGGGCCGGGAGCAATCAGCCCCAGCATTTT.

The rearrangement joins TRBV9 to TRBJ2-2; TRBD1 is a possible D gene (6 bases). Deletions cut 0 bases from V and 4 bases from J, with 13 bases between. The germline V gene has CDR1 SGDLS and CDR2 YYNGEE. This CDR3 comprises 16 residues. The CDR3, as DNA: TGTGCCAGCAGCGTAGACAGGGAAGTTTTCACCGGGGAGCTGTTTTTT. This sequence encodes CASSVDREVFTGELFF.

The chain recombines TRBV27 with TRBJ2-7, with D possibly being TRBD1 or TRBD2 (5 bases each). Germline V CDR1 and CDR2: MNHEY, SMNVEV (reference sequence). CDR3 size: 17 residues. The germline V and J ends were trimmed by 6 bases and 4 bases, with 25 bases remaining between them. Here the CDR3 reads CASSRLSRDGLWYEQYF. The CDR3 DNA reads TGTGCCAGCAGCCGTCTAAGTCGGGACGGACTCTGGTACGAGCAGTACTTC.

As concerns this clone: Other DNA variants within this sample encode the same CDR3. The chain joins TRBV6-5 to TRBJ1-1; no reliable D call. Trimming pared 0 bases from V and 1 base from J, leaving 9 bases between. The germline gives CDR1 MNHEY, CDR2 SVGAGI. This CDR3 comprises 15 residues. CDR3 region: CASSYSTGPNTEAFF. In DNA, the CDR3 is TGTGCCAGCAGTTACTCTACCGGACCGAACACTGAAGCTTTCTTT.

This rearrangement joins TRBV6-1 to TRBJ1-2; TRBD1 matches at 8 bases. The J segment lost 4 bases and the V segment lost 3 bases, leaving 7 bases of the junction unmatched. Germline loops: CDR1 MNHNS, CDR2 SASEGT. CDR3 length: 15 residues. The CDR3 DNA is TGTGCCAGCAGTGATGGACAGGGAGGGAGCTATGGCTACACCTTC. It codes for CASSDGQGGSYGYTF.

V is TRBV11-2 and J is TRBJ1-1; the D gene is possibly TRBD1 (5 bases). Trimming pared 8 bases from V and 3 bases from J, leaving 22 bases between. The length of the CDR3 is 16 residues. The germline CDR1 and CDR2 sequences are SGHAT and FQNNGV. The DNA of the CDR3 is TGTGCCAGCCGGAATGCGGGGGGATTATTGGACACTGAAGCTTTCTTT. Encoded protein: CASRNAGGLLDTEAFF.

The chain joins TRBV28 to TRBJ2-1, with 10 nucleotides matching TRBD2. This CDR3 contains 15 residues. V lost 6 bases and J lost 6; bases outside the gene matches: 8. The germline CDR1 and CDR2 sequences are MDHEN and SYDVKM. CDR3 sequence: CASRLTSGPINEQFF. CDR3 in DNA: TGTGCCAGCAGGTTGACTAGCGGGCCGATCAATGAGCAGTTCTTC.

The rearrangement uses TRBV11-2 and TRBJ1-6; D remains unclear. The V gene's germline CDR1 is SGHAT and CDR2 FQNNGV. The CDR3 contains 14 residues. V was clipped by 6 bases and J by 7 bases, with 13 bases between them. This CDR3 reads CASRPGSLNSPLHF. CDR3 DNA: TGTGCCAGCAGACCGGGGTCCCTAAATTCACCCCTCCACTTT.

The V gene is TRBV4-3, the J gene TRBJ2-1; 7 bases line up with TRBD2. V gave up 0 bases and J gave up 4 bases; unmatched junction bases: 6. The CDR3 has 16 amino acids. Germline loops: CDR1 LGHNA, CDR2 YSLEER. CDR3 amino acids: CASSQDWDYRYNEQFF. CDR3 sequence (DNA): TGCGCCAGCAGCCAAGATTGGGACTACCGGTACAATGAGCAGTTCTTC.

This chain connects TRBV6-4 to TRBJ1-5; D is unclear. This CDR3 has 17 amino acids. V lost 2 bases to trimming and J lost 0 bases, with 14 bases between them. Germline-derived CDR1 and CDR2 are MRHNA and SNTAGT. CDR3 loop: CASSDRAAIHSNQPQHF. The CDR3 DNA reads TGTGCCAGCAGTGACCGGGCAGCTATACATAGCAATCAGCCCCAGCATTTT.

The chain couples TRBV7-9 to TRBJ2-6; 8 bases align to TRBD1. This CDR3 comprises 15 residues. The ends lost 3 bases at V and 4 bases at J; junction bases unmatched: 2. Germline V CDR1 and CDR2: SEHNR, FQNEAQ (reference sequence). The CDR3 DNA reads TGTGCCAGCAGCTTCGACAGGGGCGGGGCCAACGTCCTGACTTTC. Its translation: CASSFDRGGANVLTF.

The chain links TRBV15 to TRBJ2-1; 8 nucleotides agree with TRBD2. Per the germline V gene, CDR1 is LNHNV and CDR2 is YYDKDF (reference sequence). The CDR3 extends over 16 amino acids. The junction had 13 bases not matched to a gene; V was cut back by 5 bases and J by 7 bases. CDR3 in DNA: TGTGCCACCAGCGGTACTTGGGGTAGCGGGATGAATGAGCAGTTCTTC. Translated, it gives CATSGTWGSGMNEQFF.

The CDR3 here is CASSMGGSSQETQYF. CDR3 nucleotides: TGTGCCAGTAGTATGGGAGGGAGTTCCCAAGAGACCCAGTACTTC. The chain couples TRBV19 to TRBJ2-5; 7 bases line up with TRBD2. The ends lost 3 bases at V and 1 base at J; junction bases unmatched: 5. This CDR3 has 15 residues. Germline CDR1 and CDR2: LNHDA and SQIVND (reference sequence). Supplemented by reference TRBV19 and TRBJ2-5, the full variable domain reads DGGITQSPKYLFRKEGQNVTLSCEQNLNHDAMYWYRQDPGQGLRLIYYSQIVNDFQKGDIAEGYSVSREKKESFPLTVTSAQKNPTAFYLCASSMGGSSQETQYFGPGTRLLVL.

Of note for this clone: The same CDR3 also results from other DNA sequences found in this sample. This chain uses TRBV5-6 with TRBJ2-1, with 7 bases fitting TRBD2. V lost 0 bases and J lost 0; bases outside the gene matches: 3. There are 16 residues in the CDR3. Per germline, CDR1 SGHDT and CDR2 YYEEEE. Here the CDR3 DNA reads TGTGCCAGCAGCTTGGAGCGGGGTGGCTCCTACAATGAGCAGTTCTTC. It translates to CASSLERGGSYNEQFF.

This chain joins TRBV28 and TRBJ1-2; 9 bases map to TRBD1. The V and J ends lost 2 bases and 4 bases, in that order; junction bases with no gene match: 8. The CDR3 runs to 16 residues. CDR1 is MDHEN, CDR2 SYDVKM, per germline. CDR3 protein: CASSLPGDRAFYGYTF. The CDR3 bases are TGTGCCAGCAGTTTACCCGGGGACAGGGCATTCTATGGCTACACCTTC.

The chain is built from TRBV27 and TRBJ2-2, with unresolved D. The ends were cut back, 1 base at V and 6 bases at J, with 9 bases in the middle. The CDR3 length is 14 residues. Germline CDR1 reads MNHEY; CDR2 reads SMNVEV (reference sequence). The CDR3 sequence: CASSLLGAAGELFF. DNA for the CDR3: TGTGCCAGCAGTTTATTAGGAGCCGCCGGGGAGCTGTTTTTT.

Only one count was recorded for this clone. The V and J genes are TRBV11-1 and TRBJ2-2, with 14 positions matching TRBD2. The germline gives CDR1 SGHAT, CDR2 FQDESV (reference sequence). The CDR3 spans 17 residues. V trimming: 6 bases; J trimming: 7 bases; junction bases outside the gene matches: 10. The CDR3 DNA is TGTGCCAGCAGGGCCGGGACTAGCGGGAGAGGTAACGGGGAGCTGTTTTTT. It specifies CASRAGTSGRGNGELFF.

V and J are TRBV5-1 and TRBJ2-1; 7 bases are a match to TRBD2. J lost 2 bases, V lost 4 bases, and 9 bases had no gene match. The CDR3 spans 16 residues. Germline V gives CDR1 SGHRS, CDR2 YFSETQ. DNA for the CDR3: TGCGCCAGCAGCGGGGGGGTGGCATCTCCCTACAATGAGCAGTTCTTC. Its translation is CASSGGVASPYNEQFF. Full variable domain (rest looked up from reference TRBV5-1 and TRBJ2-1): KAGVTQTPRYLIKTRGQQVTLSCSPISGHRSVSWYQQTPGQGLQFLFEYFSETQRNKGNFPGRFSGRQFSNSRSEMNVSTLELGDSALYLCASSGGVASPYNEQFFGPGTRLTVL.

The chain is built from TRBV6-1 and TRBJ2-7; 10 nucleotides align to TRBD2. Germline V gene data show CDR1 as MNHNS and CDR2 as SASEGT. Trimming took 4 bases from V and 2 from J; bases not matched to a gene: 5. The CDR3 covers 15 residues. CDR3 sequence reads: CASSGGLANPYEQYF. The CDR3 DNA follows: TGTGCCAGCAGTGGGGGACTAGCGAACCCCTACGAGCAGTACTTC.

This clone was observed once. V is TRBV21-1 and J is TRBJ2-7; whether TRBD1, the table's D call, matches the DNA was not checked. TRBV21-1 is annotated as a pseudogene. CDR3 length: 14 residues. CDR3 sequence: CASRGQGPRYEQYF. CDR3 DNA: TGTGCCAGCAGAGGACAGGGGCCTAGGTACGAGCAGTACTTC.